This TCR beta chain appears in the sequencing data of a study of neurological immune-mediated disorders. Study outcomes and limitations: Multiple sclerosis patients had less TCR clonal expansion than even healthy controls, unlike HTLV-1-associated myelopathy. Clinical features showed no association with the multiple sclerosis repertoire cluster, and MRI features showed none either.

The CDR3 covers 16 residues. Germline values: CDR1 SGHRS, CDR2 YFSETQ. V trimming: 3 bases; J trimming: 7 bases; junction bases outside the gene matches: 11. This clonotype has at least ten counts. Its target is unknown. TCRdb redid the calling of the 5' RACE reads with MiXCR, one entry per CDR3 protein. This sample has nearly 60,000 distinct CDR3 sequences, with roughly 3.5% found just once. This receptor was identified in a woman aged 30 to 39 with multiple sclerosis. Sequenced input: PBMCs. The chain uses TRBV5-1 and TRBJ2-1; 9 nucleotides agree with TRBD2. In DNA, the CDR3 is TGCGCCAGCAGCTGGGGCGGGTTTAGCGGGAGAAATGAGCAGTTCTTC. Translation: CASSWGGFSGRNEQFF.